Listed below are T cell receptor beta chains from one sample, sequenced in a study of T-cell memory formation after mild COVID-19. TCRdb passed the 5' RACE reads through MiXCR, listing each CDR3 protein once. The sample holds approximately 440,000 distinct CDR3 sequences, 20% seen once. The sample consisted of PBMCs or a T cell subset sorted from them (not recorded which). These receptors all come from an adult woman who had mild COVID-19 (a few samples of this study predate the infection). Cell type and time point are not known. Each CDR3 is given with its conserved first and last residue. D genes are given only for firm matches. Part of the rows lack a size; the others show once, few, many or a class for expanded clones.

v_gene: TRBV28; j_gene: TRBJ2-7; abundance: -; d_gene: -; CDR3aa: CASSWGIGGLYEQYF; CDR3nt: TGTGCCAGCAGTTGGGGAATTGGGGGGCTCTACGAGCAGTACTTC
v_gene: TRBV5-1; j_gene: TRBJ2-7; abundance: many; d_gene: -; CDR3aa: CASRGGGVYSYEQYF; CDR3nt: TGCGCCAGCAGAGGAGGGGGGGTCTACTCCTACGAGCAGTACTTC
v_gene: TRBV7-6; j_gene: TRBJ1-1; abundance: few; d_gene: TRBD1; CDR3aa: CASSLAPGQGVTEAFF; CDR3nt: TGTGCCAGCAGCTTAGCACCGGGACAGGGTGTCACTGAAGCTTTCTTT
v_gene: TRBV7-3; j_gene: TRBJ2-2; abundance: -; d_gene: -; CDR3aa: CASSLTANRNTGELFF; CDR3nt: TGTGCCAGCAGCTTAACGGCCAACCGGAACACCGGGGAGCTGTTTTTT
v_gene: TRBV5-1; j_gene: TRBJ2-7; abundance: many; d_gene: -; CDR3aa: CASTLTQPNYEQYF; CDR3nt: TGCGCCAGCACCTTGACACAGCCGAACTACGAGCAGTACTTC
v_gene: TRBV6-5; j_gene: TRBJ1-1; abundance: many; d_gene: -; CDR3aa: CASRVTRDMEGFF; CDR3nt: TGTGCCAGCAGAGTTACCAGGGACATGGAGGGTTTCTTT
v_gene: TRBV5-1; j_gene: TRBJ2-1; abundance: -; d_gene: -; CDR3aa: CASSRIGGASDNEQFF; CDR3nt: TGCGCCAGCAGCCGGATAGGGGGGGCGTCAGACAATGAGCAGTTCTTC
v_gene: TRBV6-2/TRBV6-3; j_gene: TRBJ2-7; abundance: -; d_gene: TRBD2; CDR3aa: CASSTPRTSGVSYEQYF; CDR3nt: TGTGCCAGCAGTACGCCTCGGACTAGCGGGGTCTCCTACGAGCAGTACTTC
v_gene: TRBV7-2; j_gene: TRBJ1-1; abundance: few; d_gene: TRBD1; CDR3aa: CASSTGLTGGRTEAFF; CDR3nt: TGTGCCAGCAGCACCGGACTGACAGGGGGCCGGACTGAAGCTTTCTTT
v_gene: TRBV10-3; j_gene: TRBJ2-5; abundance: few; d_gene: TRBD2; CDR3aa: CAISVTRLAGQQETQYF; CDR3nt: TGTGCCATCAGTGTTACGAGACTAGCGGGACAGCAAGAGACCCAGTACTTC
v_gene: TRBV18; j_gene: TRBJ2-5; abundance: -; d_gene: -; CDR3aa: CASSGQTETQYF; CDR3nt: TGTGCCAGCTCCGGACAGACAGAGACCCAGTACTTC
v_gene: TRBV7-3; j_gene: TRBJ1-2; abundance: few; d_gene: -; CDR3aa: CASSPQGSYGYTF; CDR3nt: TGTGCCAGCAGCCCACAGGGTTCGTATGGCTACACCTTC
v_gene: TRBV7-9; j_gene: TRBJ1-5; abundance: -; d_gene: -; CDR3aa: CASSFGGARDQPQHF; CDR3nt: TGTGCCAGCAGCTTCGGAGGGGCAAGGGATCAGCCCCAGCATTTT
v_gene: TRBV24-1; j_gene: TRBJ1-5; abundance: few; d_gene: -; CDR3aa: CATSDTGRDQPQHF; CDR3nt: TGTGCCACCAGTGACACAGGGAGGGATCAGCCCCAGCATTTT
v_gene: TRBV29-1; j_gene: TRBJ1-1; abundance: -; d_gene: -; CDR3aa: CSVEKQMNTEAFF; CDR3nt: TGCAGCGTTGAAAAGCAGATGAACACTGAAGCTTTCTTT
v_gene: TRBV12-3/TRBV12-4; j_gene: TRBJ2-5; abundance: few; d_gene: TRBD2; CDR3aa: CASSLAGEGETQYF; CDR3nt: TGTGCCAGCAGTTTGGCGGGGGAGGGAGAGACCCAGTACTTC
v_gene: TRBV12-3/TRBV12-4; j_gene: TRBJ2-1; abundance: -; d_gene: -; CDR3aa: CASSSPDMNYEQFF; CDR3nt: TGTGCCAGCAGTTCCCCTGACATGAACTATGAGCAGTTCTTC
v_gene: TRBV6-5; j_gene: TRBJ1-6; abundance: -; d_gene: -; CDR3aa: CASSNVGGGGSPLHF; CDR3nt: TGTGCCAGCAGCAACGTGGGGGGCGGGGGATCACCCCTCCACTTT
v_gene: TRBV7-2; j_gene: TRBJ2-1; abundance: many; d_gene: -; CDR3aa: CASSLAVAPEQFF; CDR3nt: TGTGCCAGCAGCTTAGCGGTAGCGCCAGAGCAGTTCTTC
v_gene: TRBV29-1; j_gene: TRBJ1-2; abundance: -; d_gene: TRBD1; CDR3aa: CSVEDQLDRGLVIYGYTF; CDR3nt: TGCAGCGTTGAAGATCAGCTGGACAGGGGGCTGGTGATCTATGGCTACACCTTC
v_gene: TRBV3-1; j_gene: TRBJ1-3; abundance: -; d_gene: -; CDR3aa: CASSQAPRSGNTIYF; CDR3nt: TGTGCCAGCAGCCAAGCCCCGCGCTCTGGAAACACCATATATTTT
v_gene: TRBV6-1; j_gene: TRBJ2-3; abundance: few; d_gene: -; CDR3aa: CASSDPAIRANTQYF; CDR3nt: TGTGCCAGCAGCGATCCGGCCATAAGGGCGAATACGCAGTATTTT
v_gene: TRBV14; j_gene: TRBJ1-1; abundance: few; d_gene: -; CDR3aa: CASSPRMMTEAFF; CDR3nt: TGTGCCAGCAGCCCCCGGATGATGACTGAAGCTTTCTTT
v_gene: TRBV11-2; j_gene: TRBJ1-1; abundance: once; d_gene: -; CDR3aa: CASSLARGGEAFF; CDR3nt: TGTGCCAGCAGCTTAGCCAGGGGAGGTGAAGCTTTCTTT
v_gene: TRBV5-6; j_gene: TRBJ1-1; abundance: few; d_gene: TRBD1; CDR3aa: CASSLGTGYAEAFF; CDR3nt: TGTGCCAGCAGCTTGGGGACAGGGTACGCTGAAGCTTTCTTT
v_gene: TRBV3-1; j_gene: TRBJ2-1; abundance: -; d_gene: TRBD2; CDR3aa: CASSQEGTTLREQFF; CDR3nt: TGTGCCAGCAGCCAAGAAGGGACTACCCTACGAGAGCAGTTCTTC
v_gene: TRBV2; j_gene: TRBJ2-3; abundance: -; d_gene: -; CDR3aa: CASSLNPDTDTQYF; CDR3nt: TGTGCCAGCTCCCTGAATCCTGACACAGATACGCAGTATTTT
v_gene: TRBV14; j_gene: TRBJ2-7; abundance: -; d_gene: -; CDR3aa: CASSLSRGKRTYEQYF; CDR3nt: TGTGCCAGCAGCCTCTCTAGGGGTAAAAGGACCTACGAGCAGTACTTC
v_gene: TRBV7-9; j_gene: TRBJ1-5; abundance: -; d_gene: -; CDR3aa: CASRSGGNQPQHF; CDR3nt: TGTGCCAGCAGGTCTGGCGGCAATCAGCCCCAGCATTTT
v_gene: TRBV24-1; j_gene: TRBJ2-5; abundance: -; d_gene: TRBD2; CDR3aa: CATSVGGIETQYF; CDR3nt: TGTGCCACCAGTGTCGGGGGGATTGAGACCCAGTACTTC
v_gene: TRBV5-1; j_gene: TRBJ2-5; abundance: -; d_gene: TRBD1; CDR3aa: CASSWGTEQETQYF; CDR3nt: TGCGCCAGCAGCTGGGGGACAGAACAAGAGACCCAGTACTTC
v_gene: TRBV12-3/TRBV12-4; j_gene: TRBJ1-1; abundance: -; d_gene: -; CDR3aa: CASCFSYRDLMNTEAFF; CDR3nt: TGTGCCAGCTGTTTCTCCTACAGGGACCTAATGAACACTGAAGCTTTCTTT
v_gene: TRBV7-2; j_gene: TRBJ2-7; abundance: -; d_gene: -; CDR3aa: CASSSGDPPYEQYF; CDR3nt: TGTGCCAGCAGCTCCGGGGACCCGCCCTACGAGCAGTACTTC
v_gene: TRBV20-1; j_gene: TRBJ2-3; abundance: -; d_gene: TRBD1; CDR3aa: CSAIERGQMTDTQYF; CDR3nt: TGCAGTGCCATAGAGAGGGGACAGATGACAGATACGCAGTATTTT
v_gene: TRBV29-1; j_gene: TRBJ2-5; abundance: few; d_gene: -; CDR3aa: CSVEDRLGGAQYF; CDR3nt: TGCAGCGTTGAAGACCGCTTAGGCGGGGCCCAGTACTTC
v_gene: TRBV6-2/TRBV6-3; j_gene: TRBJ2-7; abundance: -; d_gene: TRBD1; CDR3aa: CASSYLDRGLSYEQYF; CDR3nt: TGTGCCAGCAGTTATTTGGACAGGGGGCTCTCCTACGAGCAGTACTTC
v_gene: TRBV5-1; j_gene: TRBJ2-7; abundance: few; d_gene: -; CDR3aa: CASSFSGTSEGEQYF; CDR3nt: TGCGCCAGCAGCTTCTCAGGGACATCAGAGGGCGAGCAGTACTTC
v_gene: TRBV12-3/TRBV12-4; j_gene: TRBJ2-6; abundance: few; d_gene: TRBD2; CDR3aa: CASRGLAGSSGANVLTF; CDR3nt: TGTGCCAGCAGGGGACTAGCGGGAAGCTCTGGGGCCAACGTCCTGACTTTC
v_gene: TRBV30; j_gene: TRBJ1-1; abundance: -; d_gene: -; CDR3aa: CAWNRPRRRSWDTEAFF; CDR3nt: TGTGCCTGGAACCGGCCCAGAAGAAGGTCGTGGGATACTGAAGCTTTCTTT
v_gene: TRBV11-2; j_gene: TRBJ2-7; abundance: many; d_gene: -; CDR3aa: CASSPIRHKDYEQYF; CDR3nt: TGTGCCAGCAGCCCAATAAGGCACAAGGATTACGAGCAGTACTTC
v_gene: TRBV5-1; j_gene: TRBJ2-1; abundance: many; d_gene: TRBD1; CDR3aa: CASSLSRDRGLDEQFF; CDR3nt: TGCGCCAGCAGCTTGTCCCGGGACAGGGGGCTCGATGAGCAGTTCTTC
v_gene: TRBV2; j_gene: TRBJ1-6; abundance: -; d_gene: TRBD1; CDR3aa: CASSVSGTDVSPLHF; CDR3nt: TGTGCCAGCAGTGTATCTGGGACAGATGTTTCACCCCTCCACTTT
v_gene: TRBV4-1; j_gene: TRBJ1-4; abundance: few; d_gene: -; CDR3aa: CASSQEELFLEKLFF; CDR3nt: TGCGCCAGCAGCCAAGAAGAACTCTTTCTGGAAAAACTGTTTTTT
v_gene: TRBV15; j_gene: TRBJ1-1; abundance: few; d_gene: -; CDR3aa: CATSRAQGGFSEAFF; CDR3nt: TGTGCCACCAGCAGAGCTCAAGGGGGTTTCTCTGAAGCTTTCTTT
v_gene: TRBV9; j_gene: TRBJ2-6; abundance: -; d_gene: -; CDR3aa: CASSPKSGTLTSGANVLTF; CDR3nt: TGTGCCAGCAGCCCAAAATCAGGGACATTGACGTCTGGGGCCAACGTCCTGACTTTC
v_gene: TRBV9; j_gene: TRBJ2-1; abundance: few; d_gene: TRBD2; CDR3aa: CASSVLAADYNEQFF; CDR3nt: TGTGCCAGCAGCGTACTAGCGGCAGACTACAATGAGCAGTTCTTC
v_gene: TRBV20-1; j_gene: TRBJ2-5; abundance: -; d_gene: TRBD2; CDR3aa: CSAAPPRLAYGYRETQYF; CDR3nt: TGCAGTGCTGCACCCCCCCGACTAGCTTACGGGTATCGGGAGACCCAGTACTTC
v_gene: TRBV11-2; j_gene: TRBJ2-3; abundance: -; d_gene: TRBD2; CDR3aa: CASSLGASGGVSTDTQYF; CDR3nt: TGTGCCAGCAGCTTAGGGGCTAGCGGGGGGGTAAGCACAGATACGCAGTATTTT
v_gene: TRBV5-1; j_gene: TRBJ2-3; abundance: -; d_gene: -; CDR3aa: CASSLGNTPLTADTQYF; CDR3nt: TGCGCCAGCAGCTTGGGGAACACCCCCCTGACGGCAGATACGCAGTATTTT
v_gene: TRBV20-1; j_gene: TRBJ1-3; abundance: many; d_gene: -; CDR3aa: CSARGGTGNTIYF; CDR3nt: TGCAGTGCTAGAGGAGGGACTGGAAACACCATATATTTT
v_gene: TRBV25-1; j_gene: TRBJ2-7; abundance: -; d_gene: TRBD1; CDR3aa: CASSDDRGSDEQYF; CDR3nt: TGTGCCAGCAGTGACGACAGGGGTTCTGACGAGCAGTACTTC